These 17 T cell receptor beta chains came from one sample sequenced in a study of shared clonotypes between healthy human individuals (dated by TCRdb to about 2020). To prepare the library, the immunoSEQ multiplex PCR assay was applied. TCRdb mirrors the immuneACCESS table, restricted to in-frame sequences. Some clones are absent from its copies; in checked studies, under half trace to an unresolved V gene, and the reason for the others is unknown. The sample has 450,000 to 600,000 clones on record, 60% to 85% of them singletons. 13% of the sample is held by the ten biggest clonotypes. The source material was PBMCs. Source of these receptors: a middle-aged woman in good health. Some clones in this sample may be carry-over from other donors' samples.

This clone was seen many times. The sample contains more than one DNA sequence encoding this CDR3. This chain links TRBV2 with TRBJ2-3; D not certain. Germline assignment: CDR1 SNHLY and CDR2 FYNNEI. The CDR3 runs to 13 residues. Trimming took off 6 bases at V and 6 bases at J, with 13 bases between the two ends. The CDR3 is CASSGPFLDTQYF. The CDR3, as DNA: TGTGCCAGCAGCGGACCGTTTCTGGATACGCAGTATTTT. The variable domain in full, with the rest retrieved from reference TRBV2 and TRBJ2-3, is EPEVTQTPSHQVTQMGQEVILRCVPISNHLYFYWYRQILGQKVEFLVSFYNNEISEKSEIFDDQFSVERPDGSNFTLKIRSTKLEDSAMYFCASSGPFLDTQYFGPGTRLTVL.

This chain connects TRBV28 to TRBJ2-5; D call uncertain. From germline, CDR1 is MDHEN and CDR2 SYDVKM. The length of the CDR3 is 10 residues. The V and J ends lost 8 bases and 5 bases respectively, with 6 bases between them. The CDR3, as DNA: TGTGCCAGCGGGCCGGAGACCCAGTACTTC. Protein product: CASGPETQYF. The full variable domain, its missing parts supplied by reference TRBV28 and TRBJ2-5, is DVKVTQSSRYLVKRTGEKVFLECVQDMDHENMFWYRQDPGLGLRLIYFSYDVKMKEKGDIPEGYSVSREKKERFSLILESASTNQTSMYLCASGPETQYFGPGTRLLVL.

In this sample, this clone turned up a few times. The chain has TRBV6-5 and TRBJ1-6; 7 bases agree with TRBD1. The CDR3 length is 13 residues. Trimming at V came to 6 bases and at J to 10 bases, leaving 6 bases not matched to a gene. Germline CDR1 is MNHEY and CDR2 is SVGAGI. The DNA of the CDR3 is TGTGCCAGCAGCAGACAGGGAGGATCACCCCTCCACTTT. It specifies CASSRQGGSPLHF.

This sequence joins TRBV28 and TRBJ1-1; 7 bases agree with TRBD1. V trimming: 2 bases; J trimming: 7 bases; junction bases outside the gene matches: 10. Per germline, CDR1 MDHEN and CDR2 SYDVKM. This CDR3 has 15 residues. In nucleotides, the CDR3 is TGTGCCAGCAGTTTAGCCGCTACAGGGGCGGATGAAGCTTTCTTT. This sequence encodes CASSLAATGADEAFF.

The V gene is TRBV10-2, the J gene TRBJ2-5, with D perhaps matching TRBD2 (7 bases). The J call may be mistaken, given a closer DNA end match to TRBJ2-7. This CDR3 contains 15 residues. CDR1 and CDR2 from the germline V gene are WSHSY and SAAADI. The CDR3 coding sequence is TGCGCCAGCAGCGAAGGGGGGGGCTACGCCTACGAGCAGTACTTC. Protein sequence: CASSEGGGYAYEQYF.

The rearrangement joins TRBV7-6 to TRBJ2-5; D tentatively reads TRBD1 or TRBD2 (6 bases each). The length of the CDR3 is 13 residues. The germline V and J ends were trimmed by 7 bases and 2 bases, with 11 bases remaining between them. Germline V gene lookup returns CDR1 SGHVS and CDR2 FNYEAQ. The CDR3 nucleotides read TGTGCCAGCAACCAGGGGAGGCAAGAGACCCAGTACTTC. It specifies CASNQGRQETQYF. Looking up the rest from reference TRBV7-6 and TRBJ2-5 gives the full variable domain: GAGVSQSPRYKVTKRGQDVALRCDPISGHVSLYWYRQALGQGPEFLTYFNYEAQQDKSGLPNDRFSAERPEGSISTLTIQRTEQRDSAMYRCASNQGRQETQYFGPGTRLLVL.

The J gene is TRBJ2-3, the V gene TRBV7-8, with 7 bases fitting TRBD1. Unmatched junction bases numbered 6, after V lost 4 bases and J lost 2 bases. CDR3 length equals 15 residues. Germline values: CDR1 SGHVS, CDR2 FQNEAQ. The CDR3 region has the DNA TGTGCCAGCAGCTCCCGGGACAGTACCACAGATACGCAGTATTTT. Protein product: CASSSRDSTTDTQYF.

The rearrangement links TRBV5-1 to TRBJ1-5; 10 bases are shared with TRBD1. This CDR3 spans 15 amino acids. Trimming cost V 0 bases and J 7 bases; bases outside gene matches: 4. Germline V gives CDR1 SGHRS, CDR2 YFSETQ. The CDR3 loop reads CASSLGTGGWQPQHF. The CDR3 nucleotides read TGCGCCAGCAGCTTGGGGACAGGGGGTTGGCAGCCCCAGCATTTT. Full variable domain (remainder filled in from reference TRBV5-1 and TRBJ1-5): KAGVTQTPRYLIKTRGQQVTLSCSPISGHRSVSWYQQTPGQGLQFLFEYFSETQRNKGNFPGRFSGRQFSNSRSEMNVSTLELGDSALYLCASSLGTGGWQPQHFGDGTRLSIL.

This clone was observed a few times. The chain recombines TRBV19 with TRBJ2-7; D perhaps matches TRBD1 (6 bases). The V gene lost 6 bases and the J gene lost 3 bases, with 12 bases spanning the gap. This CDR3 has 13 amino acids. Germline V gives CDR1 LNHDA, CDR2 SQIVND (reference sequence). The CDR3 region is CASRTGPDYEQYF. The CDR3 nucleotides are TGTGCCAGTAGGACAGGACCAGACTACGAGCAGTACTTC.

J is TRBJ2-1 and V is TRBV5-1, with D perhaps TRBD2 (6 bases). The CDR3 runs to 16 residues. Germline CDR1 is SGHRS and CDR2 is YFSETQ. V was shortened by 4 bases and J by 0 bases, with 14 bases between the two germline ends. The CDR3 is CASSIRDLSSYNEQFF. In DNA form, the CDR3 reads TGCGCCAGCAGCATAAGGGACTTGAGCTCCTACAATGAGCAGTTCTTC. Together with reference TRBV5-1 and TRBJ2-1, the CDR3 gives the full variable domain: KAGVTQTPRYLIKTRGQQVTLSCSPISGHRSVSWYQQTPGQGLQFLFEYFSETQRNKGNFPGRFSGRQFSNSRSEMNVSTLELGDSALYLCASSIRDLSSYNEQFFGPGTRLTVL.

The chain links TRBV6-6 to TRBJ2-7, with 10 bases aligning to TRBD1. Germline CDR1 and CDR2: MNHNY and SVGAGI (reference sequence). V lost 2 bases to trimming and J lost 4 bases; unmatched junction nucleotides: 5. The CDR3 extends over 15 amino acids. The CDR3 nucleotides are TGTGCCAGCAGTTACCCGGGACAGGGGAGGTACGAGCAGTACTTC. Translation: CASSYPGQGRYEQYF.

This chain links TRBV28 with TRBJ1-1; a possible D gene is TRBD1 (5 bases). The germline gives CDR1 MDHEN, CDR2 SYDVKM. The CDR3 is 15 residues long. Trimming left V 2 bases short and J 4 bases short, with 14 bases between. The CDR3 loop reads CASSLPGLSPTEAFF. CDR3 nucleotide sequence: TGTGCCAGCAGTTTACCAGGGTTGAGCCCCACTGAAGCTTTCTTT. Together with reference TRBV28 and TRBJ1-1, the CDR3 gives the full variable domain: DVKVTQSSRYLVKRTGEKVFLECVQDMDHENMFWYRQDPGLGLRLIYFSYDVKMKEKGDIPEGYSVSREKKERFSLILESASTNQTSMYLCASSLPGLSPTEAFFGQGTRLTVV.

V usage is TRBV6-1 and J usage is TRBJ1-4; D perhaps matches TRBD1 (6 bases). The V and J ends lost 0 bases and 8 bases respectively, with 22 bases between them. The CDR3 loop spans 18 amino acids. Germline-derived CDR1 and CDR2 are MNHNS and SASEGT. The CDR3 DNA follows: TGTGCCAGCAGTGAAGCGAGTACGGCAGGGGTAATAGGGGAAAAACTGTTTTTT. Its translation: CASSEASTAGVIGEKLFF.

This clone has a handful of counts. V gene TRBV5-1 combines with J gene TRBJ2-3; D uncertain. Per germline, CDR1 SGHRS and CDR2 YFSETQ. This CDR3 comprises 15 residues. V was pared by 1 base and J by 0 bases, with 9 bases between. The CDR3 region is CASSLLGFSTDTQYF. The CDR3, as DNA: TGCGCCAGCAGCTTGTTAGGGTTTAGCACAGATACGCAGTATTTT.

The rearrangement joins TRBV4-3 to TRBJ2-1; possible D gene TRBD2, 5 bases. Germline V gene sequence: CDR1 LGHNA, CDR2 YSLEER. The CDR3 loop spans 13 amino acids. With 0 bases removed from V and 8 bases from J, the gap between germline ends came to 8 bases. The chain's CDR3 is CASSQELVDEQFF. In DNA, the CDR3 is TGCGCCAGCAGCCAAGAACTAGTCGATGAGCAGTTCTTC.

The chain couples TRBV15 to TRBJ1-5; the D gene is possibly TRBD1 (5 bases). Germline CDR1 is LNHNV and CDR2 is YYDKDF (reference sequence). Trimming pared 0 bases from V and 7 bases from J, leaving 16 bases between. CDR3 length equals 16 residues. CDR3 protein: CATSRESDSGRQPQHF. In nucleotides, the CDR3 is TGTGCCACCAGCAGAGAATCAGACAGTGGGAGGCAGCCCCAGCATTTT. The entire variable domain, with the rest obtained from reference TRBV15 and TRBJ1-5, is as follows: DAMVIQNPRYQVTQFGKPVTLSCSQTLNHNVMYWYQQKSSQAPKLLFHYYDKDFNNEADTPDNFQSRRPNTSFCFLDIRSPGLGDTAMYLCATSRESDSGRQPQHFGDGTRLSIL.

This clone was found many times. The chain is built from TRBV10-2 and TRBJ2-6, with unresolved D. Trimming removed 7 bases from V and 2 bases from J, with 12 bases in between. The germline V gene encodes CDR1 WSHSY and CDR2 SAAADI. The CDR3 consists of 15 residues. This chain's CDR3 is CASTPATAGANVLTF. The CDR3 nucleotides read TGCGCCAGCACCCCCGCCACGGCTGGGGCCAACGTCCTGACTTTC.